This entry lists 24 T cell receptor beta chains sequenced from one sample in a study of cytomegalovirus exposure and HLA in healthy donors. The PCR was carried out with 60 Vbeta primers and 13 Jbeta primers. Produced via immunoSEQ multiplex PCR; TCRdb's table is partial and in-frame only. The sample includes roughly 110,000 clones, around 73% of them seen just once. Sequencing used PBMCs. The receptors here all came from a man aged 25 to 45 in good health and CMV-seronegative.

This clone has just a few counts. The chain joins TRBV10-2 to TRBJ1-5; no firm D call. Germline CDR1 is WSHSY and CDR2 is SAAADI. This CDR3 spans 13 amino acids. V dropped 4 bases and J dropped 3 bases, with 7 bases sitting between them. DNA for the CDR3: TGCGCCAGCAGTGGCGGGGACAATCAGCCCCAGCATTTT. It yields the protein CASSGGDNQPQHF.

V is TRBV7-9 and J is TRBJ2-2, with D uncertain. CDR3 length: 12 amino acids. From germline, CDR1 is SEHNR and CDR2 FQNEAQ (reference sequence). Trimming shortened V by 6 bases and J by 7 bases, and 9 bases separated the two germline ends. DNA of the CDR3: TGTGCCAGCAGTCCGTCTCGCGGGGAGCTGTTTTTT. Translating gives CASSPSRGELFF.

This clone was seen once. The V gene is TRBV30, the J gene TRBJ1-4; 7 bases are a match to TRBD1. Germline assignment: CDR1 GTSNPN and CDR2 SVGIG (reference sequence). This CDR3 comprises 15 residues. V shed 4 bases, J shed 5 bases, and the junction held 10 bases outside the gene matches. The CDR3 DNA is TGTGCCTGGACTCAGAAGGGACAGCGGAATGAAAAACTGTTTTTT. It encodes CAWTQKGQRNEKLFF.

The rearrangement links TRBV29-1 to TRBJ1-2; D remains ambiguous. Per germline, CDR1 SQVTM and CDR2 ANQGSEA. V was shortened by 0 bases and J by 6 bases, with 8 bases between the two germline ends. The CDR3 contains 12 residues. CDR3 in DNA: TGCAGCGTTGAAGAGTCAGTCCATGGCTACACCTTC. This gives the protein CSVEESVHGYTF.

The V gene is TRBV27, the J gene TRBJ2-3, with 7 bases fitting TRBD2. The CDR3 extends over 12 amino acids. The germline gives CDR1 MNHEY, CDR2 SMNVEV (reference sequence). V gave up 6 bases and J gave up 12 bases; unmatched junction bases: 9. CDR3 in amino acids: CASSPTKAGQYF. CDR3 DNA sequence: TGTGCCAGCAGCCCAACCAAAGCGGGACAGTATTTT.

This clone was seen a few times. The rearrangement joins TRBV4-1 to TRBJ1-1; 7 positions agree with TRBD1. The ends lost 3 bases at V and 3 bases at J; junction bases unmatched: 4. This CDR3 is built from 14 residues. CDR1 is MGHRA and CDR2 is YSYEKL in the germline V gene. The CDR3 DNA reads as TGCGCCAGCAGCCAGCTTACAGGGGACACTGAAGCTTTCTTT. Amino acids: CASSQLTGDTEAFF.

DNA of the CDR3: TGTGCCAGTAGTAGGTCAGGGAGGGACACCGGGGAGCTGTTTTTT. Translating gives CASSRSGRDTGELFF. The genes are TRBV19 and TRBJ2-2; 7 bases align to TRBD2. Per germline, CDR1 LNHDA and CDR2 SQIVND (reference sequence). The CDR3 has 15 amino acids. The ends lost 4 bases at V and 3 bases at J; junction bases unmatched: 5.

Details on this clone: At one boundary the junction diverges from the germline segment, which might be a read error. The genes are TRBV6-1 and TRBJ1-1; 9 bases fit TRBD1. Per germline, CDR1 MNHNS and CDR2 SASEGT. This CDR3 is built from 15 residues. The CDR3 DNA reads TGTGTCAGCAGTGACAGGGGGGTGGGAGGCACTGAAGCTTTCTTT. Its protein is CVSSDRGVGGTEAFF.

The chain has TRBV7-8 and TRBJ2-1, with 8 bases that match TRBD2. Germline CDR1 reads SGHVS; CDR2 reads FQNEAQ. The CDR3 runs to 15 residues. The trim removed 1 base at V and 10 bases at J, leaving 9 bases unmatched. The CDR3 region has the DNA TGTGCCAGCAGCTTAGGAGGCGCGGGAGGAGAGGAGCAGTTCTTC. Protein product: CASSLGGAGGEEQFF.

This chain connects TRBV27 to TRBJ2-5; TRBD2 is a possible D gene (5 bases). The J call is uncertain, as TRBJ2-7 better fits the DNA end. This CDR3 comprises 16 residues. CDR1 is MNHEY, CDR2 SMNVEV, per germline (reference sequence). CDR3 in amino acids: CASSLRLRGSSYEQYF. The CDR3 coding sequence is TGTGCCAGCAGTTTAAGGCTACGAGGGAGCTCCTACGAGCAGTACTTC.

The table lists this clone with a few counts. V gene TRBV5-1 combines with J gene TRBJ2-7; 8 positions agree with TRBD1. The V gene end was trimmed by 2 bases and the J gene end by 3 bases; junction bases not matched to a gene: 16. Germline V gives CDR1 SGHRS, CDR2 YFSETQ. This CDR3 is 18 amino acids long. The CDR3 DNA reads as TGCGCCAGCAGCTTCCCTCAGGGGGCTGGAGCTCGGGGCTACGAGCAGTACTTC. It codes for CASSFPQGAGARGYEQYF. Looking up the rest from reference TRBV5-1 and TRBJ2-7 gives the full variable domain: KAGVTQTPRYLIKTRGQQVTLSCSPISGHRSVSWYQQTPGQGLQFLFEYFSETQRNKGNFPGRFSGRQFSNSRSEMNVSTLELGDSALYLCASSFPQGAGARGYEQYFGPGTRLTVT.

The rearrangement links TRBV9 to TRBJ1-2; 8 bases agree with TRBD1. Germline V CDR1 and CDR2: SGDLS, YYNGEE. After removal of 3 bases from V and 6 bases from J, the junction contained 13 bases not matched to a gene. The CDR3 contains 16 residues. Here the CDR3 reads CASSAAAQARGHGYTF. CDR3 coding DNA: TGTGCCAGCAGCGCAGCTGCGCAGGCCAGGGGGCATGGCTACACCTTC.

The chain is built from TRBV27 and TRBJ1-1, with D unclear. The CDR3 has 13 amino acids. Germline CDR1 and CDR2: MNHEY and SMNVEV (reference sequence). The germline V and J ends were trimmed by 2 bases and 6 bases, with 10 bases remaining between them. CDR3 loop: CASSLNRPSEAFF. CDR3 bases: TGTGCCAGCAGTTTAAACAGACCTTCTGAAGCTTTCTTT.

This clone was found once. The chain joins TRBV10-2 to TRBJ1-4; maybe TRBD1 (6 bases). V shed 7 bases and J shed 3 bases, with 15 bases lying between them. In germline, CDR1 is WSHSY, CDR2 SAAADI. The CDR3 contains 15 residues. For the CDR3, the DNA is TGCGCCAGCACCCTCAGGGGTTTAGCTAATGAAAAACTGTTTTTT. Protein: CASTLRGLANEKLFF.

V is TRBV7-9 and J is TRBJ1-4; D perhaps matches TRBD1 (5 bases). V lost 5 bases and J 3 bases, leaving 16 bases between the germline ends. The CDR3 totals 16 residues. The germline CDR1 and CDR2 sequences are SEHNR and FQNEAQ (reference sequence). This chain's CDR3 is CASSPTQDMANEKLFF. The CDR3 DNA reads TGTGCCAGCAGCCCTACTCAGGACATGGCTAATGAAAAACTGTTTTTT. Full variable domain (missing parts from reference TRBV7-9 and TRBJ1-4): DTGVSQNPRHKITKRGQNVTFRCDPISEHNRLYWYRQTLGQGPEFLTYFQNEAQLEKSRLLSDRFSAERPKGSFSTLEIQRTEQGDSAMYLCASSPTQDMANEKLFFGSGTQLSVL.

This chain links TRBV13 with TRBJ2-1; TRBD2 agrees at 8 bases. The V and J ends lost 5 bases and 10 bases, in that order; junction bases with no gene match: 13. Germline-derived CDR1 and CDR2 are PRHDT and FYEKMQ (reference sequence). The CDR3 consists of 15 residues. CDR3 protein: CASSPRVAGLGEQFF. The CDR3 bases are TGTGCCAGCAGCCCCAGGGTAGCGGGGTTAGGGGAGCAGTTCTTC.

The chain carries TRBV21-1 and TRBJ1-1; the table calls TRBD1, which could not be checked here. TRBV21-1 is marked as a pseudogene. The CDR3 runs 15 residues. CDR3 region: CASSKVPRADTEAFF. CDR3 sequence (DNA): TGTGCCAGCAGCAAAGTACCCAGGGCGGACACTGAAGCTTTCTTT.

In DNA form, the CDR3 reads TGTGCCAGCAGCACTAACAGGGTCGAGCAGTACTTC. Amino acid sequence: CASSTNRVEQYF. The J gene is TRBJ2-7, the V gene TRBV13, with D tentatively TRBD1 (6 bases). The germline V and J ends were trimmed by 5 bases and 6 bases, with 11 bases remaining between them. This CDR3 contains 12 residues. The germline CDR1 and CDR2 sequences are PRHDT and FYEKMQ (reference sequence).

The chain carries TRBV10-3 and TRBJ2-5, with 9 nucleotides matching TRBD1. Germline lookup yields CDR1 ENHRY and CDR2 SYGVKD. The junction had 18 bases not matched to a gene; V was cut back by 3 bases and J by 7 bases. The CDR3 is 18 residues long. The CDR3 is CAISDPDPVLGQGWTQYF. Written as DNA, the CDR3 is TGTGCCATCAGTGACCCAGACCCCGTACTAGGACAGGGGTGGACCCAGTACTTC.

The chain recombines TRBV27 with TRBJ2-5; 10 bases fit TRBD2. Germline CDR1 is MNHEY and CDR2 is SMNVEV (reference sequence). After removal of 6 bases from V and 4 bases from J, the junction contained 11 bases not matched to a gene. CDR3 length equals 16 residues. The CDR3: CASRVLAGGRGETQYF. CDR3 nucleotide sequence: TGTGCCAGCAGGGTTTTAGCGGGAGGCAGGGGAGAGACCCAGTACTTC.

As DNA, the CDR3 is TGTGCCAGCAGTGACATCAGGGGGAGAAACTATGGCTACACCTTC. Its translation is CASSDIRGRNYGYTF. This chain uses TRBV6-1 with TRBJ1-2; 7 positions agree with TRBD1. This CDR3 spans 15 amino acids. The germline gives CDR1 MNHNS, CDR2 SASEGT. V gave up 3 bases and J gave up 2 bases; unmatched junction bases: 6.

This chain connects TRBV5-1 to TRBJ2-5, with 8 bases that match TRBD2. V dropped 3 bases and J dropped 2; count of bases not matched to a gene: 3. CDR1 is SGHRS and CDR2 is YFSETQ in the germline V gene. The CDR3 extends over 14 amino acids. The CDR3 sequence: CASSSTSGQETQYF. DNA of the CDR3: TGCGCCAGCAGCTCAACTAGCGGTCAAGAGACCCAGTACTTC.

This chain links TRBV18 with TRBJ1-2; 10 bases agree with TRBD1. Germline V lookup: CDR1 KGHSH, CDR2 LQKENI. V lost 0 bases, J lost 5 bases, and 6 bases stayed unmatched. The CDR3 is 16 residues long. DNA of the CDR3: TGTGCCAGCTCACCACCGCCGGGACAGGGGAAATATGGCTACACCTTC. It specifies CASSPPPGQGKYGYTF. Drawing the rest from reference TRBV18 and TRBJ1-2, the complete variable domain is NAGVMQNPRHLVRRRGQEARLRCSPMKGHSHVYWYRQLPEEGLKFMVYLQKENIIDESGMPKERFSAEFPKEGPSILRIQQVVRGDSAAYFCASSPPPGQGKYGYTFGSGTRLTVV.

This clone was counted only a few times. In DNA, the CDR3 is TGTGCCAGCAGCCAGAGTAACAGGGGGAACGAGCAGTACTTC. Protein sequence: CASSQSNRGNEQYF. The chain carries TRBV7-9 and TRBJ2-7; 8 bases are shared with TRBD1. CDR1 and CDR2 from the germline V gene are SEHNR and FQNEAQ (reference sequence). The V and J ends lost 5 bases and 5 bases, in that order; junction bases with no gene match: 8. CDR3 length: 14 amino acids.